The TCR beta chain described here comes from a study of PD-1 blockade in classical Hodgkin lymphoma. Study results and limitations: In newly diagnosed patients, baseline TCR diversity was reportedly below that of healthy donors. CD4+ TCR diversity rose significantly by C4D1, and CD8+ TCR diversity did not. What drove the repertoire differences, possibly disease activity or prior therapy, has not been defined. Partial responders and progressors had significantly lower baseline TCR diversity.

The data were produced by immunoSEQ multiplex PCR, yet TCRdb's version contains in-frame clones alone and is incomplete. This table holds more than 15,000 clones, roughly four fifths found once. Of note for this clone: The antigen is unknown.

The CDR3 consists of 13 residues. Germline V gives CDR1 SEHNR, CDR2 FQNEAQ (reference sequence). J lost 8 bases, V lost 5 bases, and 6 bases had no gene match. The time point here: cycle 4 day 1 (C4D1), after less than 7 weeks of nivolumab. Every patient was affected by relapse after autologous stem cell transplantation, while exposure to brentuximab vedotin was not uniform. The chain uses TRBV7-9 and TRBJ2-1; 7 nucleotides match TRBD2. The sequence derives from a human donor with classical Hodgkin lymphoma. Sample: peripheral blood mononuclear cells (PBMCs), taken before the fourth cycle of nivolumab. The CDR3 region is CASSPGLVDEQFF. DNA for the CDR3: TGTGCCAGCAGCCCCGGACTAGTCGATGAGCAGTTCTTC.